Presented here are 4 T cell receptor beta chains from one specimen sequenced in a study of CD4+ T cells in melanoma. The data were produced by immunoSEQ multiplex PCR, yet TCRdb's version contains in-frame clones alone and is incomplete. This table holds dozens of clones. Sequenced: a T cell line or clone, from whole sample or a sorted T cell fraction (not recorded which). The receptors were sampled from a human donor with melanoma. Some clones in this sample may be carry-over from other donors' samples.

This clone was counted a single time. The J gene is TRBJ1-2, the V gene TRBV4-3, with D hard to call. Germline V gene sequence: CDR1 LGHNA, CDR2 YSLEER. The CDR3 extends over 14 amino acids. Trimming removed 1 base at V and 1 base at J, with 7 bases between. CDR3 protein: CASSQVVLNYGYTF. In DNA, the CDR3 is TGCGCCAGCAGCCAAGTGGTCCTTAACTATGGCTACACCTTC.

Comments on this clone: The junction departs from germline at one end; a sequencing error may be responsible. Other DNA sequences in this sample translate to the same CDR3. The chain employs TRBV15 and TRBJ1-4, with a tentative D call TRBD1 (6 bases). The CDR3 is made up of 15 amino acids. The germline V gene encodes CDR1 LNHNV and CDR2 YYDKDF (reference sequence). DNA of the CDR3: TGTGCCACCAGCAGAGACAGGGGATCTAATGAAAAGCTGTTTTTT. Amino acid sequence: CATSRDRGSNEKLFF.

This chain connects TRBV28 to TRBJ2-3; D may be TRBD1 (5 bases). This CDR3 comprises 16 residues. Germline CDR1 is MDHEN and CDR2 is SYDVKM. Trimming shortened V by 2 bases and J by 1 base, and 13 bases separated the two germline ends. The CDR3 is CASSLLSGRGTDTQYF. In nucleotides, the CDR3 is TGTGCCAGCAGTTTACTCTCCGGCAGGGGCACAGATACGCAGTATTTT.

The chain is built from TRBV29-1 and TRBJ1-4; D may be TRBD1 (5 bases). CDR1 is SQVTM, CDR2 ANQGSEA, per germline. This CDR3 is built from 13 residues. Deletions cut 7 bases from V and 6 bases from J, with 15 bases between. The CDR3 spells CSGSWGGDEKLFF. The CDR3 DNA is TGCAGCGGTTCTTGGGGGGGTGATGAAAAACTGTTTTTT.